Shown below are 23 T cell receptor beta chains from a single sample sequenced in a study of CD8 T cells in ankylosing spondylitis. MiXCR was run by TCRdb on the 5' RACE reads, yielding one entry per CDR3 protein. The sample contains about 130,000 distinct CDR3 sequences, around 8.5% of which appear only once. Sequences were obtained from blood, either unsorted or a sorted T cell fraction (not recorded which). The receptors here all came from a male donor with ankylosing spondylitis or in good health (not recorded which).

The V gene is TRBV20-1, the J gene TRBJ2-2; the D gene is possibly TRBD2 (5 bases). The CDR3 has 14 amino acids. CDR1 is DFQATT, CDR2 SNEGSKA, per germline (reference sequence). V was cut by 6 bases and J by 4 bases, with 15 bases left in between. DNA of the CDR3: TGCAGTGCCGTACGGAGAGAGGGCACCGGGGAGCTGTTTTTT. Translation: CSAVRREGTGELFF.

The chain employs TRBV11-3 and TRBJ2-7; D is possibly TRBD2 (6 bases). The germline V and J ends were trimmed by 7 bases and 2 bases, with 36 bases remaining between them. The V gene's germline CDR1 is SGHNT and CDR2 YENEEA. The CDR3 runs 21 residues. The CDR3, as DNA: TGTGCCAGCATGCTTTTACCAGCAGCTTATTCGGGCCGGGACTCCACCTACGAGCAGTACTTC. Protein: CASMLLPAAYSGRDSTYEQYF.

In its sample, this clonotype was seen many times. The CDR3 DNA follows: TGCAGCGTTGAAGGGGGACAGGGTGCCTCGCAGTTCTTC. Its translation is CSVEGGQGASQFF. V gene TRBV29-1 combines with J gene TRBJ2-1, with 9 bases aligning to TRBD1. The ends lost 1 base at V and 12 bases at J; junction bases unmatched: 7. The CDR3 consists of 13 residues. The germline V gene has CDR1 SQVTM and CDR2 ANQGSEA.

As DNA, the CDR3 is TGTGCCAGCAGCCCAAGGCCAGGGCGACTCGACGAGCAGTACTTC. Its protein product is CASSPRPGRLDEQYF. V gene TRBV7-9 combines with J gene TRBJ2-7, with a weak D call TRBD1 (5 bases). Trimming removed 5 bases from V and 5 bases from J, with 19 bases in between. Germline values: CDR1 SEHNR, CDR2 FQNEAQ (reference sequence). The length of the CDR3 is 15 residues. Variable domain in full (rest from reference TRBV7-9 and TRBJ2-7): DTGVSQNPRHKITKRGQNVTFRCDPISEHNRLYWYRQTLGQGPEFLTYFQNEAQLEKSRLLSDRFSAERPKGSFSTLEIQRTEQGDSAMYLCASSPRPGRLDEQYFGPGTRLTVT.

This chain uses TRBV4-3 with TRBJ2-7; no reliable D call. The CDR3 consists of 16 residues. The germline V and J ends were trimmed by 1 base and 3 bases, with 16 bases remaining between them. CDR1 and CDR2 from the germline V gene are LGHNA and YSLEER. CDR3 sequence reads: CASSQAPPGAGYEQYF. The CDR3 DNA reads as TGCGCCAGCAGCCAAGCCCCCCCGGGTGCTGGCTACGAGCAGTACTTC.

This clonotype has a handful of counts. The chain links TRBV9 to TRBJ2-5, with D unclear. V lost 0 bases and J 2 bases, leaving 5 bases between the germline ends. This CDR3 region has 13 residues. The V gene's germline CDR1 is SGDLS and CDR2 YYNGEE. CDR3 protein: CASSVDTQETQYF. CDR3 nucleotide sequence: TGTGCCAGCAGCGTAGACACTCAAGAGACCCAGTACTTC.

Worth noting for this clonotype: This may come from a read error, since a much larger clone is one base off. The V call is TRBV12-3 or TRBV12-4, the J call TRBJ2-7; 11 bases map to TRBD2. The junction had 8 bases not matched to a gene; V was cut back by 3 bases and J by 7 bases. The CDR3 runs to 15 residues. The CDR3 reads CASSFGTSGSCEQYF. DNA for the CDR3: TGTGCCAGCAGTTTCGGAACTAGCGGGAGCTGTGAGCAGTACTTC.

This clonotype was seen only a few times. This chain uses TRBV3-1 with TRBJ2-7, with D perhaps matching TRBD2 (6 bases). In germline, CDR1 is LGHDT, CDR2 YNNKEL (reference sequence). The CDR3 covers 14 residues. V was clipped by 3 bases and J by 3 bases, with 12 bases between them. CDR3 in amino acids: CASSQIWGDYEQYF. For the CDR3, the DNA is TGTGCCAGCAGCCAGATATGGGGGGACTACGAGCAGTACTTC.

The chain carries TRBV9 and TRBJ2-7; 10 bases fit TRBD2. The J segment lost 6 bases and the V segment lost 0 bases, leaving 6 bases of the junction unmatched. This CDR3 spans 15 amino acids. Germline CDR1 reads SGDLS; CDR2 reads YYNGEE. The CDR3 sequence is CASSVGGTSEGEQYF. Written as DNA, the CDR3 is TGTGCCAGCAGCGTAGGTGGGACTAGCGAGGGCGAGCAGTACTTC.

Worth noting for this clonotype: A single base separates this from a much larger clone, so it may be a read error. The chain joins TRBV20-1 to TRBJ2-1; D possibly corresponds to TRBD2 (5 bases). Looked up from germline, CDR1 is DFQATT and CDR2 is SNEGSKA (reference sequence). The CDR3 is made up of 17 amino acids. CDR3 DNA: TGCTGTGCCCTGGGCCTCGCGGGCGTTAGCTCCTACAATGAGCAGTTCTTC. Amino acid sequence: CCALGLAGVSSYNEQFF.

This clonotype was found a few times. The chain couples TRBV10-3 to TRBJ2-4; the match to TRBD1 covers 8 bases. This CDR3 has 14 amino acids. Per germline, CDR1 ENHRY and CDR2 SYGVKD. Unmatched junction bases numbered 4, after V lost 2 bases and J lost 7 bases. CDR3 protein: CAISERTGGNIQYF. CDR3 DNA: TGTGCCATCAGTGAGAGAACAGGGGGGAACATTCAGTACTTC.

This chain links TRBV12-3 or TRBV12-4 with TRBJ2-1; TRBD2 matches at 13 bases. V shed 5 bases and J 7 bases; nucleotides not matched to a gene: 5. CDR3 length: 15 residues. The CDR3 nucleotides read TGTGCCAGCAGTAGGACTAGCGGGAGATGGAATGAGCAGTTCTTC. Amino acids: CASSRTSGRWNEQFF.

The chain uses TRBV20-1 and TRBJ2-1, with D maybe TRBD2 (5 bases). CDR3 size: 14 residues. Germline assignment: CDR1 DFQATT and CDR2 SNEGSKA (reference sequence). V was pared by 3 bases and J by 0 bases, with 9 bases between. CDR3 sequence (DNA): TGCAGTGCTAGCCAAGGGAGCTCCTACAATGAGCAGTTCTTC. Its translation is CSASQGSSYNEQFF.

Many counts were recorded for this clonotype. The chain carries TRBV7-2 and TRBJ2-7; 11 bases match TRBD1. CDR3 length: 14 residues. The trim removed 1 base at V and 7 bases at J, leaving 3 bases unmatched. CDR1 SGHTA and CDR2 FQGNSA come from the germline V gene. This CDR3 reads CASSLVGQGGEQYF. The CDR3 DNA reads TGTGCCAGCAGCTTAGTGGGACAGGGGGGTGAGCAGTACTTC.

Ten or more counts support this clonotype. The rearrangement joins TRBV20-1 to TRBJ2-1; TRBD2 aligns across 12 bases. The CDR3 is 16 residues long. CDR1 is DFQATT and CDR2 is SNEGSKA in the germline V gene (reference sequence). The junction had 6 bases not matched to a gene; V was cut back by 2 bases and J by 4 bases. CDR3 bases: TGCAGTGCTAGAATAACGACTAGCGGGAGTTACAATGAGCAGTTCTTC. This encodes CSARITTSGSYNEQFF.

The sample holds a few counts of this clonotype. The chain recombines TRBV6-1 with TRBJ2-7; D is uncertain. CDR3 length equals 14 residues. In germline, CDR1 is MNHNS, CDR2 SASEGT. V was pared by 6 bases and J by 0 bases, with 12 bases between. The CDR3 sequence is CASSRRNPSYEQYF. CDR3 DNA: TGTGCCAGCAGCCGCCGCAATCCCTCCTACGAGCAGTACTTC.

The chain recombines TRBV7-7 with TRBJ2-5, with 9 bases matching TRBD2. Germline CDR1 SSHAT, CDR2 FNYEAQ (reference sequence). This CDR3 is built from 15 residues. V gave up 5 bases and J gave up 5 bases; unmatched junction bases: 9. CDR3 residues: CASSRDSGSGETQYF. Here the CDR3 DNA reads TGTGCCAGCAGCCGAGATAGCGGGAGTGGTGAGACCCAGTACTTC.

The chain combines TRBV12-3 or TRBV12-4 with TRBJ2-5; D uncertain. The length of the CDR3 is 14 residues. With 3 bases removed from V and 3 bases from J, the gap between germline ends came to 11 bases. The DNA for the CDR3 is TGTGCCAGCAGTTTGGTACGTCAGGAAGAGACCCAGTACTTC. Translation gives CASSLVRQEETQYF.

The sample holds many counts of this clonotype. The CDR3 loop is CASTTSTDPQGGAQHF. The CDR3, as DNA: TGTGCCAGCACCACTTCCACGGACCCCCAAGGCGGGGCCCAGCATTTT. The chain recombines TRBV6-1 with TRBJ1-5; D is unclear. Trimming took 7 bases from V and 11 from J, leaving 27 bases between them. The CDR3 spans 16 residues. CDR1 and CDR2 from the germline V gene are MNHNS and SASEGT.

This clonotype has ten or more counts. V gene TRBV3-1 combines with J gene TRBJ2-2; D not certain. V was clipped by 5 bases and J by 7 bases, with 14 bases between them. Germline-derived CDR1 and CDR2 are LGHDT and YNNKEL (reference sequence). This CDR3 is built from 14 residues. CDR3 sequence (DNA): TGTGCCAGCAGCACCCGACACCTCCGCGGGGAGCTGTTTTTT. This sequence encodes CASSTRHLRGELFF.

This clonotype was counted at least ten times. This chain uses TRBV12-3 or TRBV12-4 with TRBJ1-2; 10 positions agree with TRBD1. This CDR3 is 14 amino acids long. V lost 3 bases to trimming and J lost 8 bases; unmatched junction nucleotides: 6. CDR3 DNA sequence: TGTGCCAGCAGTTTCCGACAGGGGGCTGAAGGCTACACCTTC. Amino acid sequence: CASSFRQGAEGYTF.

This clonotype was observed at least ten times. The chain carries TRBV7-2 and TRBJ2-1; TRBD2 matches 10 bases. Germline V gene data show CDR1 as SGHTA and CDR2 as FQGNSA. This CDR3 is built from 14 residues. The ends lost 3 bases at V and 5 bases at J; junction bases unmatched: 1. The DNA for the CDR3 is TGTGCCAGCAGCTTTACTAGCGGGAACAATGAGCAGTTCTTC. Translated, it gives CASSFTSGNNEQFF. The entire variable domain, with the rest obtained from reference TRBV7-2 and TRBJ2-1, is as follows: GAGVSQSPSNKVTEKGKDVELRCDPISGHTALYWYRQSLGQGLEFLIYFQGNSAPDKSGLPSDRFSAERTGGSVSTLTIQRTQQEDSAVYLCASSFTSGNNEQFFGPGTRLTVL.

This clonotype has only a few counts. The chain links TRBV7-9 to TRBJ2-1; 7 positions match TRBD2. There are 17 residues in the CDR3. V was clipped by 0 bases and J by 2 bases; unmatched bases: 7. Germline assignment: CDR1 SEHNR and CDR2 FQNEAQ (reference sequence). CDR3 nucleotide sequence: TGTGCCAGCAGCTTAGCCCCAGCGGGACCCACCTACAATGAGCAGTTCTTC. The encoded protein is CASSLAPAGPTYNEQFF.